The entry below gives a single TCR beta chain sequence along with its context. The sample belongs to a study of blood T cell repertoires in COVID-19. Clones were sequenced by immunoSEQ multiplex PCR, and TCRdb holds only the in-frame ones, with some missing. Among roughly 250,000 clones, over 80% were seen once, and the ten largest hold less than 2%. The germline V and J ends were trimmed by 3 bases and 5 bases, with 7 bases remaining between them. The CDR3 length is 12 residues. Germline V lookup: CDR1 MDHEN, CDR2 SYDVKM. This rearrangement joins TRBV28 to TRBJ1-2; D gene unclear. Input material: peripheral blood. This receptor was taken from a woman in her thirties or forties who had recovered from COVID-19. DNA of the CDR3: TGTGCCAGCAGTTTCGAGAGATATGGCTACACCTTC. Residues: CASSFERYGYTF.